Following are 32 T cell receptor beta chains from one sample sequenced in a study of ipilimumab plus nivolumab after autologous stem cell transplantation. Sequencing was performed with immunoSEQ multiplex PCR; in TCRdb, only in-frame clones are kept and a portion is missing. The data hold fewer than 20,000 clones, with 70% to 90% observed a single time. The sequences come from PBMCs, collected in a trial of ipilimumab plus nivolumab as post-transplant consolidation. These receptors were collected from a male donor with diffuse large B-cell lymphoma.

This chain links TRBV7-2 with TRBJ2-7; D is perhaps TRBD2 (7 bases). Trimming shortened V by 3 bases and J by 2 bases, and 11 bases separated the two germline ends. In germline, CDR1 is SGHTA, CDR2 FQGNSA. The CDR3 length is 14 residues. The DNA for the CDR3 is TGTGCCAGCAGCTTCGGGGGGCCAACCTACGAGCAGTACTTC. Protein: CASSFGGPTYEQYF.

The chain has TRBV18 and TRBJ2-7; a possible D gene is TRBD1 (6 bases). Germline V gene sequence: CDR1 KGHSH, CDR2 LQKENI. Trimming pared 4 bases from V and 1 base from J, leaving 23 bases between. The CDR3 runs 18 residues. Written as DNA, the CDR3 is TGTGCCAGCTCACGGGAGTACCGGGACAACTTACGATCCTACGAGCAGTACTTC. It codes for CASSREYRDNLRSYEQYF. The whole variable domain, filled in from reference TRBV18 and TRBJ2-7, reads NAGVMQNPRHLVRRRGQEARLRCSPMKGHSHVYWYRQLPEEGLKFMVYLQKENIIDESGMPKERFSAEFPKEGPSILRIQQVVRGDSAAYFCASSREYRDNLRSYEQYFGPGTRLTVT.

The chain carries TRBV9 and TRBJ1-1; 7 positions match TRBD1. In germline, CDR1 is SGDLS, CDR2 YYNGEE. The trim removed 4 bases at V and 5 bases at J, leaving 11 bases unmatched. The CDR3 runs 15 residues. The CDR3 here is CASSPLGGGPTEAFF. CDR3 DNA sequence: TGTGCCAGCAGCCCGCTTGGAGGGGGCCCAACTGAAGCTTTCTTT.

This clone was found a few times. The chain is built from TRBV19 and TRBJ2-7; 9 nucleotides line up with TRBD1. The ends lost 2 bases at V and 0 bases at J; junction bases unmatched: 8. The CDR3 is made up of 17 amino acids. Germline CDR1 and CDR2: LNHDA and SQIVND (reference sequence). This CDR3 reads CASSISWGQGYSYEQYF. The CDR3 DNA reads TGTGCCAGTAGTATATCTTGGGGACAGGGCTACTCCTACGAGCAGTACTTC.

The chain joins TRBV28 to TRBJ1-4; TRBD1 aligns across 10 bases. Per germline, CDR1 MDHEN and CDR2 SYDVKM. V lost 6 bases to trimming and J lost 8 bases; unmatched junction nucleotides: 6. There are 14 residues in the CDR3. CDR3 loop: CASSPGQGVEKLFF. DNA of the CDR3: TGTGCCAGCAGCCCCGGACAGGGGGTCGAAAAACTGTTTTTT.

V is TRBV7-3 and J is TRBJ2-1; 8 bases are shared with TRBD2. The CDR3 covers 15 residues. V trimming: 2 bases; J trimming: 4 bases; junction bases outside the gene matches: 4. Germline assignment: CDR1 SGHTA and CDR2 FQGTGA. The chain's CDR3 is CASSLLRGGYNEQFF. CDR3 DNA sequence: TGTGCCAGCAGCTTACTTCGGGGGGGATACAATGAGCAGTTCTTC. The whole variable domain, filled in from reference TRBV7-3 and TRBJ2-1, reads GAGVSQTPSNKVTEKGKYVELRCDPISGHTALYWYRQSLGQGPEFLIYFQGTGAADDSGLPNDRFFAVRPEGSVSTLKIQRTERGDSAVYLCASSLLRGGYNEQFFGPGTRLTVL.

The gene calls are TRBV28 and TRBJ1-4; TRBD1 agrees at 11 bases. V shed 4 bases, J shed 8 bases, and the junction held 6 bases outside the gene matches. The CDR3 sequence is 15 residues long. Germline V gene sequence: CDR1 MDHEN, CDR2 SYDVKM. This CDR3 is CASSSTGTGGEKLFF. The CDR3 bases are TGTGCCAGCAGTTCGACTGGGACAGGGGGGGAAAAACTGTTTTTT.

J is TRBJ1-1 and V is TRBV4-1, with a weak D call TRBD1 (6 bases). This CDR3 is built from 14 residues. The V end lost 5 bases, the J end lost 0 bases, and 10 bases lay between the germline ends. In germline, CDR1 is MGHRA, CDR2 YSYEKL. CDR3 coding DNA: TGCGCCAGCAGCAGGGGGGACATGAACACTGAAGCTTTCTTT. Its protein product is CASSRGDMNTEAFF.

This clone was counted a few times. The chain has TRBV4-2 and TRBJ2-5; 11 nucleotides match TRBD2. Germline V gives CDR1 LGHNA, CDR2 YNFKEQ. J lost 5 bases, V lost 6 bases, and 8 bases had no gene match. This CDR3 is 15 amino acids long. CDR3 DNA: TGTGCCAGCAGAGACCCTTTAGCGGGGGGGGAGACCCAGTACTTC. It codes for CASRDPLAGGETQYF.

In nucleotides, the CDR3 is TGCGCCAGCAGCTTGGGGGCCAAATCTAGCACAGATACGCAGTATTTT. Residues: CASSLGAKSSTDTQYF. The chain is built from TRBV5-1 and TRBJ2-3; D not resolved. This CDR3 is 16 amino acids long. Germline V gene sequence: CDR1 SGHRS, CDR2 YFSETQ. Between the trimmed V and J ends, which lost 0 bases and 0 bases, there was a span of 11 bases. Combining the CDR3 with reference TRBV5-1 and TRBJ2-3 gives the whole variable domain KAGVTQTPRYLIKTRGQQVTLSCSPISGHRSVSWYQQTPGQGLQFLFEYFSETQRNKGNFPGRFSGRQFSNSRSEMNVSTLELGDSALYLCASSLGAKSSTDTQYFGPGTRLTVL.

The chain couples TRBV27 to TRBJ1-1, with 9 bases matching TRBD1. The germline gives CDR1 MNHEY, CDR2 SMNVEV (reference sequence). The CDR3 runs 14 residues. Unmatched junction bases numbered 1, after V lost 2 bases and J lost 3 bases. The CDR3 spells CASSLGDRDTEAFF. Here the CDR3 DNA reads TGTGCCAGCAGTTTAGGGGACAGGGACACTGAAGCTTTCTTT.

This sequence joins TRBV28 and TRBJ1-1; a possible D gene is TRBD1 (6 bases). Germline V gives CDR1 MDHEN, CDR2 SYDVKM. This CDR3 spans 15 amino acids. Trimming removed 8 bases from V and 5 bases from J, with 21 bases in between. CDR3 sequence (DNA): TGTGCCAGCCCCGGTTCGGGGGGGGCAGGTACTGAAGCTTTCTTT. This sequence encodes CASPGSGGAGTEAFF.

The table lists this clone with a count of one. The gene calls are TRBV28 and TRBJ1-5; weak D call: TRBD1 (6 bases). This CDR3 is built from 15 residues. V was trimmed by 5 bases and J by 9 bases, leaving 20 bases between them. Germline assignment: CDR1 MDHEN and CDR2 SYDVKM. CDR3 coding DNA: TGTGCCAGCAGTATGACGACAGGAGCCCTACGGCCCCAGCATTTT. As protein: CASSMTTGALRPQHF.

This chain joins TRBV10-3 and TRBJ1-6; possible D gene TRBD1, 6 bases. CDR3 length equals 18 residues. Trimming removed 0 bases from V and 0 bases from J, with 12 bases in between. Looked up from germline, CDR1 is ENHRY and CDR2 is SYGVKD. The CDR3 loop is CAISESRQASSYNSPLHF. In nucleotides, the CDR3 is TGTGCCATCAGTGAGTCGAGACAGGCGAGCTCCTATAATTCACCCCTCCACTTT.

The CDR3 region has the DNA TGTGCCAGCAGCGTAGAGAAGCGGAGCTCCTACAATGAGCAGTTCTTC. This translates into CASSVEKRSSYNEQFF. The rearrangement links TRBV9 to TRBJ2-1; D might be TRBD2 (5 bases). The CDR3 sequence is 16 residues long. Deletions cut 0 bases from V and 0 bases from J, with 10 bases between. Germline lookup yields CDR1 SGDLS and CDR2 YYNGEE.

This rearrangement joins TRBV5-1 to TRBJ2-5; perhaps TRBD2 as D (5 bases). Trimming left V 2 bases short and J 5 bases short, with 7 bases between. Germline V gives CDR1 SGHRS, CDR2 YFSETQ. This CDR3 comprises 12 residues. The chain's CDR3 is CASSFSAETQYF. Here the CDR3 DNA reads TGCGCCAGCAGCTTTAGCGCGGAGACCCAGTACTTC.

The V and J genes are TRBV4-3 and TRBJ1-1; no clear D gene. V gave up 4 bases and J gave up 1 base, with 10 bases separating them. CDR1 is LGHNA and CDR2 is YSLEER in the germline V gene. This CDR3 has 14 amino acids. The CDR3 region has the DNA TGCGCCAGCAGCCTAGGTACTGGGAACACTGAAGCTTTCTTT. Its translation is CASSLGTGNTEAFF.

The chain uses TRBV2 and TRBJ2-7, with 9 bases identical to TRBD1. The CDR3 has 16 amino acids. V gave up 4 bases and J gave up 3 bases; unmatched junction bases: 10. Germline V gives CDR1 SNHLY, CDR2 FYNNEI. The CDR3: CASSAVGQGSFYEQYF. The CDR3 DNA follows: TGTGCCAGCAGTGCCGTCGGACAGGGGTCCTTCTACGAGCAGTACTTC.

The chain couples TRBV7-6 to TRBJ2-7; D may correspond to TRBD1 or TRBD2 (5 bases each). Germline V gene lookup returns CDR1 SGHVS and CDR2 FNYEAQ. V was clipped by 0 bases and J by 4 bases, with 10 bases between them. CDR3 length: 14 amino acids. CDR3 DNA sequence: TGTGCCAGCAGCTTAGCTACGGGGCGTTACGAGCAGTACTTC. As protein: CASSLATGRYEQYF.

The genes are TRBV6-6 and TRBJ1-2; 8 bases are shared with TRBD1. The germline gives CDR1 MNHNY, CDR2 SVGAGI (reference sequence). The junction had 3 bases not matched to a gene; V was cut back by 2 bases and J by 4 bases. The CDR3 runs 14 residues. CDR3: CASSYGQGAYGYTF. The CDR3 bases are TGTGCCAGCAGTTACGGACAGGGTGCCTATGGCTACACCTTC.

The rearrangement links TRBV5-4 to TRBJ2-7, with TRBD1 matching over 8 bases. CDR1 is SGHNT and CDR2 is YYREEE in the germline V gene (reference sequence). This CDR3 is built from 13 residues. V lost 4 bases, J lost 2 bases, and 2 bases stayed unmatched. DNA of the CDR3: TGTGCCAGCAGCCCGGACAGGGCCTACGAGCAGTACTTC. This codes for CASSPDRAYEQYF. The whole variable domain, remainder taken from reference TRBV5-4 and TRBJ2-7, is ETGVTQSPTHLIKTRGQQVTLRCSSQSGHNTVSWYQQALGQGPQFIFQYYREEENGRGNFPPRFSGLQFPNYSSELNVNALELDDSALYLCASSPDRAYEQYFGPGTRLTVT.

This rearrangement joins TRBV19 to TRBJ1-4, with D perhaps TRBD1 (6 bases). The CDR3 sequence is 14 residues long. Trimming removed 3 bases at V and 8 bases at J, with 13 bases between. Germline CDR1 LNHDA, CDR2 SQIVND (reference sequence). The DNA of the CDR3 is TGTGCCAGTAGTATCCGGGACACCCGAGAAAAACTGTTTTTT. It encodes CASSIRDTREKLFF.

V gene TRBV9 combines with J gene TRBJ1-4, with a weak D call TRBD1 (6 bases). Trimming stripped 0 bases from V and 0 bases from J, with 6 bases between. The CDR3 totals 15 residues. Germline V CDR1 and CDR2: SGDLS, YYNGEE. The CDR3 bases are TGTGCCAGCAGCGTAGCAGGGGCAACTAATGAAAAACTGTTTTTT. It codes for CASSVAGATNEKLFF.

The chain uses TRBV30 and TRBJ1-6; possibly TRBD1 for D (5 bases). This CDR3 comprises 13 residues. Germline V gene sequence: CDR1 GTSNPN, CDR2 SVGIG (reference sequence). The germline V and J ends were trimmed by 4 bases and 7 bases, with 11 bases remaining between them. The CDR3: CAWNWDGNSPLHF. In DNA, the CDR3 is TGTGCCTGGAATTGGGACGGGAATTCACCCCTCCACTTT.

This rearrangement joins TRBV18 to TRBJ2-3; 7 bases line up with TRBD1. This CDR3 comprises 15 residues. Germline CDR1 is KGHSH and CDR2 is LQKENI. After removal of 3 bases from V and 4 bases from J, the junction contained 7 bases not matched to a gene. The CDR3 nucleotides are TGTGCCAGCTCACCTATCACAGGGGCGGCAGATACGCAGTATTTT. Residues: CASSPITGAADTQYF.

This chain joins TRBV2 and TRBJ2-7; possible D gene TRBD1, 6 bases. The V gene's germline CDR1 is SNHLY and CDR2 FYNNEI. CDR3 size: 13 residues. V was cut by 6 bases and J by 3 bases, with 12 bases left in between. The CDR3 DNA reads as TGTGCCAGCAGCTTACAGGGTCTCTACGAGCAGTACTTC. Translated: CASSLQGLYEQYF.

The rearrangement uses TRBV7-9 and TRBJ2-1; possibly TRBD1 for D (5 bases). Germline CDR1 and CDR2: SEHNR and FQNEAQ (reference sequence). Trimming stripped 8 bases from V and 7 bases from J, with 15 bases between. The CDR3 covers 13 residues. The CDR3 coding sequence is TGTGCCAGCTCCCGTTCAGGGAAGAATGAGCAGTTCTTC. It yields the protein CASSRSGKNEQFF.

The chain couples TRBV27 to TRBJ2-7; 10 bases line up with TRBD1. This CDR3 has 16 amino acids. Per germline, CDR1 MNHEY and CDR2 SMNVEV (reference sequence). V lost 5 bases and J lost 3; bases outside the gene matches: 10. The CDR3 protein is CASSNPGTGVNYEQYF. The CDR3 region has the DNA TGTGCCAGCAGTAACCCCGGGACAGGGGTAAACTACGAGCAGTACTTC.

The genes are TRBV15 and TRBJ1-6, with a possible D match to TRBD1 (5 bases). The CDR3 loop spans 14 amino acids. The V end lost 7 bases, the J end lost 11 bases, and 18 bases lay between the germline ends. Germline values: CDR1 LNHNV, CDR2 YYDKDF (reference sequence). The CDR3 loop reads CATKEAEGKAPLHF. As DNA, the CDR3 is TGTGCCACCAAAGAGGCGGAGGGGAAGGCACCCCTCCACTTT.

This chain joins TRBV7-6 and TRBJ2-1; D not certain. V was trimmed by 4 bases and J by 3 bases, leaving 7 bases between them. The CDR3 consists of 13 residues. The germline V gene encodes CDR1 SGHVS and CDR2 FNYEAQ. This chain's CDR3 is CASSSTNYNEQFF. Written as DNA, the CDR3 is TGTGCCAGCAGCTCGACAAACTACAATGAGCAGTTCTTC.

The chain combines TRBV28 with TRBJ1-1; D is uncertain. CDR3 size: 14 residues. From germline, CDR1 is MDHEN and CDR2 SYDVKM. Trimming cost V 3 bases and J 4 bases, with 12 bases left between them. CDR3 DNA: TGTGCCAGCAGTTTGTACATCGCCAGCACTGAAGCTTTCTTT. Residues: CASSLYIASTEAFF.

The CDR3 is CASSPTSGGSYNEQFF. DNA of the CDR3: TGTGCCAGCTCACCAACTAGCGGGGGGAGCTACAATGAGCAGTTCTTC. V gene TRBV18 combines with J gene TRBJ2-1; 12 bases align to TRBD2. Per germline, CDR1 KGHSH and CDR2 LQKENI. Unmatched junction bases numbered 2, after V lost 2 bases and J lost 3 bases. The CDR3 is 16 residues long.